The 30 T cell receptor delta chains below were found in one sample sequenced in a study of gamma-delta chains in newborns, infants, children. TCRdb reanalysed the reads with CATT. The table has about 2,300 delta-chain clones, about 6.3% seen once; the top ten hold roughly 13%. The sequenced sample consisted of blood. The receptors stem from a child who was a newborn, infant or young child, either healthy, febrile or measles-vaccinated (not recorded which).

A word on this clone: This DNA's translation and the protein TCRdb lists, from a much larger clone, do not match at residue 6, likely due to a read error; the protein shown is translated from the DNA. The V gene is TRDV2, the J gene TRDJ3; 8 nucleotides align to TRDD3. CDR1 GEAIGNYY and CDR2 EKD come from the germline V gene. CDR3 length: 18 amino acids. Germline trimming cut 2 bases from V and 0 bases from J; bases unmatched to any gene: 5. Here the CDR3 DNA reads TGTGCCTGTGACATACAGGGGGATAGCTCCTGGGACACCCGACAGATGTTTTTC. It yields the protein CACDIQGDSSWDTRQMFF.

This clone was seen a few times. Only one base separates this from a far larger clonotype, so it likely reflects a read error. Other DNA sequences in this sample translate to the same CDR3. DNA of the CDR3: TGTGCCTGTGACGCCGTCGGTGGATACCCCTCCAAACTCATCTTT. It codes for CACDAVGGYPSKLIF. The V call is TRDV2, the J call TRDJ1, with D possibly being TRDD3 (6 bases). V lost 3 bases and J lost 8, with 21 bases in between. This CDR3 comprises 15 residues. Germline lookup yields CDR1 GEAIGNYY and CDR2 EKD.

Notes on this clone: A far larger clone differs by one base, so this is likely a read error. The sample carries other DNA sequences with the same CDR3. The genes are TRDV2 and TRDJ3; a possible D gene is TRDD3 (6 bases). In germline, CDR1 is GEAIGNYY, CDR2 EKD. The CDR3 sequence is 19 residues long. The CDR3 reads CACDTDGGLISWDTRQMFF. The CDR3 DNA sequence: TGCGCCTGTGACACCGACGGGGGACTTATCTCCTGGGACACCCGACAGATGTTTTTC.

This clone was counted only a few times. This likely came from a read error, as a far larger clone is one base away. This CDR3 is also generated by other DNA sequences in the sample. V usage is TRDV2 and J usage is TRDJ3; the match to TRDD3 covers 12 bases. The CDR3 sequence is 16 residues long. Germline V gene data show CDR1 as GEAIGNYY and CDR2 as EKD. CDR3 DNA sequence: TGTGCCTGTGACTTACTGGGGGATACTCAGACCCGGCAGATGTTTTTC. Protein sequence: CACDLLGDTQTRQMFF.

Regarding this clone: The TCRdb protein comes from a much larger clone and disagrees with this DNA's translation at residue 12, likely due to a read error; the protein given here is derived from the DNA. The rearrangement joins TRDV2 to TRDJ2; 10 positions match TRDD3. Germline V gene data show CDR1 as GEAIGNYY and CDR2 as EKD. The CDR3 contains 15 residues. CDR3 sequence: CACDSLGDRTAKLFF. The CDR3 coding sequence is TGTGCCTGTGATTCTCTGGGGGATAGGACAGCAAAACTCTTCTTT.

This clone appeared a few times. The translation of this DNA and the TCRdb protein of a much larger clone differ at residue 13, probably owing to a read error; the protein shown here is translated from the DNA. The chain has TRDV2 and TRDJ3, with 7 bases matching TRDD3. Germline V gene lookup returns CDR1 GEAIGNYY and CDR2 EKD. The CDR3 is 18 residues long. CDR3 bases: TGTGCCTGTGACACCGTTGGGGGAGCCTCCTGGGACGCCCGACAGATGTTTTTC. Its translation: CACDTVGGASWDARQMFF.

In regard to this clone: This may stem from a read error, because a much larger clone lies one nucleotide away. The J gene is TRDJ3, the V gene TRDV2, with 8 bases that match TRDD3. Germline V CDR1 and CDR2: GEAIGNYY, EKD. V lost 2 bases and J lost 1; bases outside the gene matches: 3. The CDR3 is 17 amino acids. The CDR3 loop reads CACDIMGDSWDTRQMFF. CDR3 nucleotides: TGTGCCTGTGACATCATGGGGGATTCCTGGGACACCCGACAGATGTTTTTC.

In this sample, this clone turned up a few times. The protein that TCRdb holds for this DNA derives from a much larger clone and differs from the translated DNA at residue 3, which likely indicates a read error; the protein shown here is translated from the DNA. The V gene is TRDV2, the J gene TRDJ3, with D unresolved. This CDR3 comprises 17 residues. The germline CDR1 and CDR2 sequences are GEAIGNYY and EKD. The CDR3 spells CARDTIGPAWDTRQMFF. As DNA, the CDR3 is TGTGCCCGTGACACAATCGGACCGGCCTGGGACACCCGACAGATGTTTTTC.

This clone was seen only a few times. This likely stems from a read error, as it lies one base from a far larger clone. The same CDR3 is also encoded by other DNA sequences in this sample. The chain is built from TRDV2 and TRDJ1, with 8 positions matching TRDD3. Germline V gene sequence: CDR1 GEAIGNYY, CDR2 EKD. CDR3 length: 15 amino acids. V was clipped by 1 base and J by 1 base; unmatched bases: 4. DNA for the CDR3: TGTGCCTGTGACACTCTGGGGGAGCGCACCGATAAACTCATCTTT. As protein: CACDTLGERTDKLIF.

On this clone: TCRdb's entry gives the protein of a much larger clone, which mismatches this DNA's translation at residue 3, likely from a read error; the protein reported here is translated from the DNA. The V gene is TRDV2, the J gene TRDJ2, with a weak D call TRDD3 (6 bases). This CDR3 spans 14 amino acids. Germline-derived CDR1 and CDR2 are GEAIGNYY and EKD. In DNA form, the CDR3 reads TGTGCCCGTGACACCTGGGGATTGACAGCACAACTCTTCTTT. This translates into CARDTWGLTAQLFF.

This clone was seen only a few times. This is likely an artifact of a read error, given a far larger clone one base away. The sample contains more than one DNA sequence encoding this CDR3. The V call is TRDV2, the J call TRDJ3; 7 nucleotides agree with TRDD3. The CDR3 has 19 amino acids. The germline V gene encodes CDR1 GEAIGNYY and CDR2 EKD. CDR3 nucleotides: TGTGCCTGCGACACCGTATCCGGGGATAGCTCCTGGGACACCCGACAGATGTTTTTC. Translation: CACDTVSGDSSWDTRQMFF.

J is TRDJ1 and V is TRDV1; 9 bases align to TRDD2. J gave up 1 base and V 2 bases, and 35 bases lay outside the gene matches. Germline CDR1 is TSWWSYY and CDR2 is QGS. This CDR3 contains 26 residues. The CDR3 DNA is TGTGCTCTTGGGGAATCTCTACGCAGGCCTTCCTACTTGGTGGATACGGGATTACCTTCCACCGATAAACTCATCTTT. Its translation: CALGESLRRPSYLVDTGLPSTDKLIF.

By share, this clone counts as large. This specimen includes other DNA sequences encoding the same CDR3. The V gene is TRDV2, the J gene TRDJ3; 9 bases agree with TRDD3. The CDR3 is 20 amino acids. Germline V lookup: CDR1 GEAIGNYY, CDR2 EKD. J gave up 0 bases and V 3 bases, and 11 bases lay outside the gene matches. CDR3 region: CACDRTGGHDPSWDTRQMFF. The CDR3 DNA reads as TGTGCCTGTGACCGGACTGGGGGACACGACCCCTCCTGGGACACCCGACAGATGTTTTTC.

To note about this clone: TCRdb pairs this DNA with a much larger clone's protein that differs at residue 14, likely a read error; the protein shown was translated from the DNA. The chain is built from TRDV2 and TRDJ3, with a possible D match to TRDD3 (6 bases). This CDR3 is 16 amino acids long. The germline V gene encodes CDR1 GEAIGNYY and CDR2 EKD. The CDR3 loop reads CACDGISSWDTRQVFF. As DNA, the CDR3 is TGTGCCTGTGACGGGATAAGCTCCTGGGACACCCGACAGGTGTTTTTC.

The table lists this clone with a few counts. It is likely a read error: a sequence one base away is far more abundant. Distinct nucleotide sequences in the sample also encode this CDR3. This sequence joins TRDV2 and TRDJ3; TRDD3 agrees at 9 bases. CDR3 size: 18 residues. The germline V gene encodes CDR1 GEAIGNYY and CDR2 EKD. As DNA, the CDR3 is TGTGCCTGTGACGTACTGGGGGACAGCTCCTGGGACACTCGACAGATGTTTTTC. This translates into CACDVLGDSSWDTRQMFF.

A few counts support this clone. TCRdb pairs this DNA with a much larger clone's protein that differs at residue 5, likely a read error; the protein shown was translated from the DNA. The chain is built from TRDV2 and TRDJ3; 10 positions agree with TRDD3. The germline gives CDR1 GEAIGNYY, CDR2 EKD. J was trimmed by 0 bases and V by 3 bases; bases with no gene match: 7. The CDR3 contains 19 residues. CDR3 in amino acids: CACDALGDQSSWDTRQMFF. CDR3 coding DNA: TGTGCCTGTGACGCACTGGGGGATCAAAGCTCCTGGGACACCCGACAGATGTTTTTC.

This clone was found a few times. A read error is the likely source, as a far larger clone sits one nucleotide away. Other DNA variants within this sample encode the same CDR3. The chain recombines TRDV2 with TRDJ1; D call uncertain. This CDR3 is 16 amino acids long. The germline CDR1 and CDR2 sequences are GEAIGNYY and EKD. The V and J ends lost 3 bases and 0 bases respectively, with 16 bases between them. The CDR3 region is CACDPVLRPYTDKLIF. CDR3 nucleotides: TGTGCCTGTGACCCCGTACTCAGGCCCTACACCGATAAACTCATCTTT.

Points on this clone: TCRdb's protein and the translated DNA diverge at residue 4; the protein reported here is the translation of the DNA. This chain uses TRDV2 with TRDJ3; 7 nucleotides line up with TRDD3. Looked up from germline, CDR1 is GEAIGNYY and CDR2 is EKD. The junction had 9 bases not matched to a gene; V was cut back by 5 bases and J by 0 bases. The CDR3 covers 18 residues. The CDR3 bases are TGTGCCTGTGGCAGTACTGGGGCACTCTCCTGGGACACCCGACAGATGTTTTTC. This encodes CACGSTGALSWDTRQMFF.

This clone has just a few counts. It differs at one base from a far larger clone, so likely a read error. The V and J genes are TRDV2 and TRDJ2; TRDD3 agrees at 9 bases. Germline loops: CDR1 GEAIGNYY, CDR2 EKD. The CDR3 runs 14 residues. The CDR3 bases are TGTGCCCGTGACCCACTGGGGGACACAGCACAACTCTTCTTT. As protein: CARDPLGDTAQLFF.

This clone showed up just a few times. This likely came from a read error, as a far larger clone is one base away. In the same sample, other DNA sequences code for this CDR3. The chain links TRDV2 to TRDJ1; D unclear. Germline CDR1 GEAIGNYY, CDR2 EKD. V lost 3 bases and J 0 bases, leaving 16 bases between the germline ends. This CDR3 is 16 amino acids long. The CDR3 region has the DNA TGTGCCTGTGACGGCCTGGTAGGACTGTACACCGATAAACTCATCTTT. It is translated as CACDGLVGLYTDKLIF.

With regard to this clone: A much larger clone differs from this one at a single base, so this may be a read error. The identical CDR3 is also encoded by other nucleotide sequences in the sample. This chain links TRDV2 with TRDJ3, with TRDD3 matching over 12 bases. The CDR3 has 20 amino acids. CDR1 and CDR2 (germline): GEAIGNYY, EKD. CDR3 protein: CACDNVLGDTSSWDTRQMFF. CDR3 DNA: TGTGCCTGTGACAACGTACTGGGGGATACCAGCTCCTGGGACACCCGGCAGATGTTTTTC.

Points on this clone: With a far larger clone one base away, a read error is the likely cause. The rearrangement joins TRDV2 to TRDJ1, with a tentative D call TRDD3 (6 bases). Germline-derived CDR1 and CDR2 are GEAIGNYY and EKD. V was cut by 0 bases and J by 4 bases, with 32 bases left in between. The CDR3 covers 21 residues. The DNA of the CDR3 is TGTGCCTGTGACACCGTCCCGATCTATCGGGGGGAGGACCGGGTCGGCGATAAACTCATCTTT. Amino acids: CACDTVPIYRGEDRVGDKLIF.

This clone has more than one count but fewer than ten. This is likely an artifact of a read error, given a far larger clone one base away. V is TRDV1 and J is TRDJ1; TRDD3 aligns across 11 bases. The CDR3 totals 20 residues. J lost 4 bases, V lost 4 bases, and 20 bases had no gene match. Germline CDR1 reads TSWWSYY; CDR2 reads QGS. CDR3 bases: TGTGCTCTTGGGGGTATACTTCCTTCCTATTCTGGGGGATACCTCGATAAACTCATCTTT. Residues: CALGGILPSYSGGYLDKLIF.

With regard to this clone: A read error likely explains why the TCRdb protein, taken from a much larger clone, differs from this DNA's translation at residue 9; the protein shown is translated from the DNA. The chain joins TRDV2 to TRDJ3; D perhaps matches TRDD3 (6 bases). V was pared by 3 bases and J by 0 bases, with 20 bases between. Germline V gene sequence: CDR1 GEAIGNYY, CDR2 EKD. CDR3 length equals 20 residues. The CDR3 DNA is TGTGCCTGTGACGCAACTACTGGGAGACGGAGCTCCTGGGACACCCGACAGATGTTTTTC. This gives the protein CACDATTGRRSSWDTRQMFF.

As concerns this clone: TCRdb's listed protein matches a much larger clone and diverges from this DNA's translation at residue 14, likely through a read error; the protein shown comes from the DNA. The chain carries TRDV2 and TRDJ3; 9 nucleotides agree with TRDD3. The V gene's germline CDR1 is GEAIGNYY and CDR2 EKD. The CDR3 extends over 20 amino acids. The CDR3 DNA reads TGTGCCTGTGACACCGTTACTGCTGGGGGATTCTCCTGGAACACCCGACAGATGTTTTTC. This encodes CACDTVTAGGFSWNTRQMFF.

Of note for this clone: The TCRdb record carries a much larger clone's protein, which differs from this DNA's translation at residue 3; a read error is the likely cause, and the protein listed here is the DNA translation. The genes are TRDV2 and TRDJ3; 11 bases map to TRDD3. The CDR3 is 19 amino acids. Germline V gives CDR1 GEAIGNYY, CDR2 EKD. CDR3 nucleotides: TGTGCCCGTGACACCGTACTGGGGGATAGCTCCTGGGACACCCGACAGATGTTTTTC. It is translated as CARDTVLGDSSWDTRQMFF.

On this clone: The sample carries other DNA sequences with the same CDR3. This chain connects TRDV2 to TRDJ3; 9 nucleotides align to TRDD3. The CDR3 is 23 amino acids. In germline, CDR1 is GEAIGNYY, CDR2 EKD. V was pared by 0 bases and J by 0 bases, with 17 bases of the junction left unmatched. CDR3 loop: CACDTVHIQRGYESSWDTRQMFF. The CDR3 DNA sequence: TGTGCCTGTGACACCGTCCACATCCAAAGGGGATACGAGAGCTCCTGGGACACCCGACAGATGTTTTTC.

As for this clone: This DNA's translation differs at residue 11 from TCRdb's protein, which comes from a much larger clone; a read error is likely, and the protein shown is translated from the DNA. The rearrangement uses TRDV2 and TRDJ3; TRDD3 matches 10 bases. CDR1 and CDR2 (germline): GEAIGNYY, EKD. The CDR3 is made up of 20 amino acids. The junction had 7 bases not matched to a gene; V was cut back by 0 bases and J by 0 bases. CDR3 amino acids: CACDTVTGGSGSWDTRQMFF. The CDR3 DNA reads as TGTGCCTGTGACACCGTTACTGGGGGATCGGGCTCCTGGGACACCCGACAGATGTTTTTC.

In its sample, this clone was seen a few times. The mismatch at residue 10 between this DNA's translation and the TCRdb protein of a much larger clone likely reflects a read error; the protein shown is translated from the DNA. J is TRDJ3 and V is TRDV2, with TRDD3 identical over 10 bases. J lost 2 bases, V lost 3 bases, and 12 bases had no gene match. This CDR3 comprises 20 residues. The V gene's germline CDR1 is GEAIGNYY and CDR2 EKD. Written as DNA, the CDR3 is TGTGCCTGTGACGCCCTACTGGGGGATGCGACCCCCTGGGACACCCGACAGATGTTTTTC. This gives the protein CACDALLGDATPWDTRQMFF.

Points on this clone: The TCRdb protein, from a much larger clone, departs from this DNA's translation at residue 7, likely by read error; the protein shown derives from the DNA. The genes are TRDV2 and TRDJ3; TRDD3 aligns across 7 bases. Germline CDR1 reads GEAIGNYY; CDR2 reads EKD. V shed 3 bases and J 0 bases; nucleotides not matched to a gene: 13. The CDR3 runs to 20 residues. CDR3 region: CACDSLPGDSSSWDTRQMFF. For the CDR3, the DNA is TGTGCCTGTGACTCCCTACCGGGGGATTCGAGCTCCTGGGACACCCGACAGATGTTTTTC.